A single TCR beta chain is shown here with its context. With 0 bases clipped from V and 1 base from J, the junction kept 2 bases outside the gene matches. Germline-derived CDR1 and CDR2 are SGHRS and YFSETQ. This CDR3 is 15 amino acids long. The entry originates in a study of control samples from healthy donors and cancer patients. Sequencing was performed with immunoSEQ multiplex PCR; in TCRdb, only in-frame clones are kept and a portion is missing. The sample has some 71,000 clones; more than 75% are singletons. The chain uses TRBV5-1 and TRBJ1-1; the match to TRBD1 covers 8 bases. The receptor comes from a woman aged 45-65 years with head and neck cancer. The material sequenced was PBMCs. CDR3 sequence: CASSLDQGANTEAFF. In DNA, the CDR3 is TGCGCCAGCAGCTTGGATCAGGGGGCGAACACTGAAGCTTTCTTT.